This TCR beta chain was recorded in a study of blood T cell repertoires in COVID-19. Study context: T cells, B-cell-depleted T cells, or PBMCs supplied cDNA or gDNA.

The V and J ends lost 1 base and 2 bases respectively, with 10 bases between them. The CDR3 totals 15 residues. Germline CDR1 SGHDT, CDR2 YYEEEE. In the study's own analysis: Researchers report that nucleated cell counts were estimated from reference gene primer amplification. Profiling relied on immunoSEQ multiplex PCR, and the TCRdb table lists in-frame clones only, not all of them. For V, J and clone size, that table is used; D and trimming come from the DNA. The table has about 140,000 clones, 75% to 85% seen once. The receptor was derived from a woman aged 80 or over with active or convalescent COVID-19. Sequencing was performed on peripheral blood. The V gene is TRBV5-6, the J gene TRBJ2-1; D is perhaps TRBD2 (7 bases). The CDR3 nucleotides are TGTGCCAGCAGCTTGAAAGGGGGGGCCTACAATGAGCAGTTCTTC. It codes for CASSLKGGAYNEQFF.